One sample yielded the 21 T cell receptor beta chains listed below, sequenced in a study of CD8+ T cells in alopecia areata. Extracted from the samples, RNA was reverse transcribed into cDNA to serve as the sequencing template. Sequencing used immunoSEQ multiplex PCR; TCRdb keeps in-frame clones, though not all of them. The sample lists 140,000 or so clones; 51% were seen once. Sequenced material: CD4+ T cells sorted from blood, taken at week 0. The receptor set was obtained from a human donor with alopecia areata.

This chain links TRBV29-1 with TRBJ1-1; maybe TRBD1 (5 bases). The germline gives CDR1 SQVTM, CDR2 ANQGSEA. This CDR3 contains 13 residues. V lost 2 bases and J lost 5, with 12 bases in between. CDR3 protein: CSVEFVGGTEAFF. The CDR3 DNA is TGCAGCGTTGAATTCGTGGGGGGGACTGAAGCTTTCTTT.

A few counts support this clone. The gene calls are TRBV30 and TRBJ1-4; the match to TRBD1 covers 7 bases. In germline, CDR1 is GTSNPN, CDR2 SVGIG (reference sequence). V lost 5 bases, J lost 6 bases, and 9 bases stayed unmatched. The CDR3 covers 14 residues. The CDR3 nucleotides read TGTGCCTGGTCCGAAGGACAGGACTATGAAAAACTGTTTTTT. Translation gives CAWSEGQDYEKLFF.

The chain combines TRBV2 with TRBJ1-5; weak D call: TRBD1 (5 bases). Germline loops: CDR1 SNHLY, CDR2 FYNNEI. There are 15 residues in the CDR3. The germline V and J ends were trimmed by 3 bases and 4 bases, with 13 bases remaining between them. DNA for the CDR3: TGTGCCAGCAGTGATGGGGGTTTTCGGAATCAGCCCCAGCATTTT. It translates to CASSDGGFRNQPQHF.

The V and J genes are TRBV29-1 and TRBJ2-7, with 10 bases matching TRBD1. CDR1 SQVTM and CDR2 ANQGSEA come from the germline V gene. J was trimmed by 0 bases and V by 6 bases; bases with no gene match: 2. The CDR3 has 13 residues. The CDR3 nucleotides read TGCAGCGTAGGACAGGGGGTCTCCTACGAGCAGTACTTC. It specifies CSVGQGVSYEQYF.

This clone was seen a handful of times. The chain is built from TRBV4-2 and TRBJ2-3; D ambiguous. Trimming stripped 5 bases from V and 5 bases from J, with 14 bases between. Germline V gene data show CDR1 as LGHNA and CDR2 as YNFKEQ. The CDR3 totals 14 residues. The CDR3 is CASSAVGQKDTQYF. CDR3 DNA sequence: TGTGCCAGCAGCGCCGTTGGTCAGAAAGATACGCAGTATTTT.

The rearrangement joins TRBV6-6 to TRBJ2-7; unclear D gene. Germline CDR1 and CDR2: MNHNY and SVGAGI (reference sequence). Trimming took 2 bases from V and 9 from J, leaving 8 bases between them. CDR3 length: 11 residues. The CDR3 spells CASSYGVGQYF. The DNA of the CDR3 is TGTGCCAGCAGTTACGGGGTCGGGCAGTACTTC.

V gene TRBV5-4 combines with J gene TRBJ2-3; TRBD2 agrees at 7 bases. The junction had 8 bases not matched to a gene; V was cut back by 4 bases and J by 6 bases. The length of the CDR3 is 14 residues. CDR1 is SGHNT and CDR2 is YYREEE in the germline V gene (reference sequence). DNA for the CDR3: TGTGCCAGCAGCCCCCGGCGGGAGCGGGATACGCAGTATTTT. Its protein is CASSPRRERDTQYF. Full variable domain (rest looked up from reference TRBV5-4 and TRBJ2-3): ETGVTQSPTHLIKTRGQQVTLRCSSQSGHNTVSWYQQALGQGPQFIFQYYREEENGRGNFPPRFSGLQFPNYSSELNVNALELDDSALYLCASSPRRERDTQYFGPGTRLTVL.

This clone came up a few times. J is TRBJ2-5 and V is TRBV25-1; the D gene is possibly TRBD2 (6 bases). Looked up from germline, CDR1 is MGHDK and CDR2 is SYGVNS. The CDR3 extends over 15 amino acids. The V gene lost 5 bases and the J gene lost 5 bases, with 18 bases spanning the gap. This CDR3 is CASSPTTSIAETQYF. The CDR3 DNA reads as TGTGCCAGCAGTCCTACGACTAGTATCGCGGAGACCCAGTACTTC.

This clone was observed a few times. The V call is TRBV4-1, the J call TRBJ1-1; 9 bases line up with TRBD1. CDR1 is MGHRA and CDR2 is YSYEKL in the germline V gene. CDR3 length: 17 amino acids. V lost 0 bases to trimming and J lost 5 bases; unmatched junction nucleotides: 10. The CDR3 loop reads CASSQDLSGTGNTEAFF. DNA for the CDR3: TGCGCCAGCAGCCAAGACCTCTCCGGGACAGGGAATACTGAAGCTTTCTTT.

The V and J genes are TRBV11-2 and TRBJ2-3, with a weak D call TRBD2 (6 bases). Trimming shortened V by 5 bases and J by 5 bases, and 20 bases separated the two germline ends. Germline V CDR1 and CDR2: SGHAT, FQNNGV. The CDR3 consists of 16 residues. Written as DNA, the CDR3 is TGTGCCAGCAGCCGATCTAGCGAGGCAAGAGGAGATACGCAGTATTTT. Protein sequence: CASSRSSEARGDTQYF.

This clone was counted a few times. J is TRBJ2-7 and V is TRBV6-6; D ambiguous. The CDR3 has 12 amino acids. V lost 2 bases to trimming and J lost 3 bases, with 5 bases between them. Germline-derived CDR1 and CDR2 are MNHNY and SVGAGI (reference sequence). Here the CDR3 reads CASSYVLYEQYF. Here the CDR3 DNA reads TGTGCCAGCAGTTACGTCCTCTACGAGCAGTACTTC.

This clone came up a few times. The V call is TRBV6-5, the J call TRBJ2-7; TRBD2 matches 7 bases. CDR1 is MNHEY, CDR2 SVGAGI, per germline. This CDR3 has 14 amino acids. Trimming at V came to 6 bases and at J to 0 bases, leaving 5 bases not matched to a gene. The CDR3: CASRRAGNSYEQYF. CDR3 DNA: TGTGCCAGCAGGAGAGCGGGGAACTCCTACGAGCAGTACTTC.

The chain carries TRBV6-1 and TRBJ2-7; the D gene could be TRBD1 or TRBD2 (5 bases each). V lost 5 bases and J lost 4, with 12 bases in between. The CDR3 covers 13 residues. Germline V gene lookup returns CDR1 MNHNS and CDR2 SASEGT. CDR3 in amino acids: CASSPSGGYEQYF. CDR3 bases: TGTGCCAGCAGTCCGTCTGGGGGTTACGAGCAGTACTTC.

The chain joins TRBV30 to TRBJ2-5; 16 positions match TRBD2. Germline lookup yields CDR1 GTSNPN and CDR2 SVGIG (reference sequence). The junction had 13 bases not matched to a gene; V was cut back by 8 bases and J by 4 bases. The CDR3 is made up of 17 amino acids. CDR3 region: CASQPGLAGGPRETQYF. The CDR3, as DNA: TGTGCCAGCCAACCGGGACTAGCGGGAGGGCCGAGAGAGACCCAGTACTTC.

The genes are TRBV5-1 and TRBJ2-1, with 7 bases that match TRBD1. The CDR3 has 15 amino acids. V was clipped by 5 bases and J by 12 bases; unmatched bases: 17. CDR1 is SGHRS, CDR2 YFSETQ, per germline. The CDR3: CASRSGQDQGHGQFF. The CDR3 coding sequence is TGCGCCAGCAGATCCGGACAGGACCAGGGTCACGGGCAGTTCTTC.

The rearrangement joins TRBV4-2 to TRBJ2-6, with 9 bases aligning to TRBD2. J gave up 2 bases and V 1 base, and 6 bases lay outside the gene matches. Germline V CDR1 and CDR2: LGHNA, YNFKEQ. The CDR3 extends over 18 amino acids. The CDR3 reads CASSQGGREGPGANVLTF. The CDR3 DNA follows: TGTGCCAGCAGCCAAGGAGGGCGGGAGGGCCCTGGGGCCAACGTCCTGACTTTC.

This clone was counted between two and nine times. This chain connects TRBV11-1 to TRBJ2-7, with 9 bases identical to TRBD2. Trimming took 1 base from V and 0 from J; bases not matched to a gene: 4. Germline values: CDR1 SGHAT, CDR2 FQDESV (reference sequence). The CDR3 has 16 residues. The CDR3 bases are TGTGCCAGCAGCTTAGAGGCTAGCGGGACCTCCTACGAGCAGTACTTC. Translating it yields CASSLEASGTSYEQYF.

The CDR3 nucleotides are TGTGCCAGCTTGGGACCCAATCAGCCCCAGCATTTT. Its translation is CASLGPNQPQHF. This chain connects TRBV28 to TRBJ1-5; weak D call: TRBD1 (5 bases). This CDR3 is 12 amino acids long. CDR1 is MDHEN and CDR2 is SYDVKM in the germline V gene. V dropped 8 bases and J dropped 3 bases, with 8 bases sitting between them.

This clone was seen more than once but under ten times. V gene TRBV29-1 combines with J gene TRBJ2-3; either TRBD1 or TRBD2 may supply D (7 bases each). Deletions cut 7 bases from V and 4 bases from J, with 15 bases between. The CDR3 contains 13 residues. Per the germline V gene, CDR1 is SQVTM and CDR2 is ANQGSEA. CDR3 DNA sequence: TGCAGCGCCCGACAGGGAGGGCCAGATACGCAGTATTTT. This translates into CSARQGGPDTQYF.

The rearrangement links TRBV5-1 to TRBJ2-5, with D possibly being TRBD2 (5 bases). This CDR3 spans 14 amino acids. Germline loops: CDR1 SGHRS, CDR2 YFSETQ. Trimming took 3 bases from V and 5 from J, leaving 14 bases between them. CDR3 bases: TGCGCCAGCAGCTACACCACTAGGGCGGAGACCCAGTACTTC. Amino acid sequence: CASSYTTRAETQYF.

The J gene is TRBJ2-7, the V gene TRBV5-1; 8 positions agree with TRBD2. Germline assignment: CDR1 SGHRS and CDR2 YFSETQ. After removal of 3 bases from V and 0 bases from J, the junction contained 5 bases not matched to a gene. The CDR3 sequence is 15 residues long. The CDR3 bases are TGCGCCAGCAGCTCAGTTGCGGGAGGCTCCTACGAGCAGTACTTC. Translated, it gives CASSSVAGGSYEQYF.